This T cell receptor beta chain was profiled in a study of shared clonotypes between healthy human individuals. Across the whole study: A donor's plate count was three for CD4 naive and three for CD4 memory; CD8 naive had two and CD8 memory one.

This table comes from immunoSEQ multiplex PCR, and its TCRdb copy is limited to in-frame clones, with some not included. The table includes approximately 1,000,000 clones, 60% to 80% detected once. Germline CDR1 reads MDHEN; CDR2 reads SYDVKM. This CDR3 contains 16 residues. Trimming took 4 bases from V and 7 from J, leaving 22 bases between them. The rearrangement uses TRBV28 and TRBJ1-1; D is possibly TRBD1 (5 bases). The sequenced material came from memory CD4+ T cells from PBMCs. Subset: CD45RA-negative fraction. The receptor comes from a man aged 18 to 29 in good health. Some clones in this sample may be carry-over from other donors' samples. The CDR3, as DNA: TGTGCCAGCAGTTCACGCAACTGGGACGGAAAGATTGAAGCTTTCTTT. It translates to CASSSRNWDGKIEAFF.